This section outlines one T cell receptor beta chain sequence together with its context. These data originate in a study of blood T cell repertoires in COVID-19. Study information: The study drew acute and convalescent COVID-19 samples from the United States, Italy and Spain. T cells, B-cell-depleted T cells, or PBMCs provided the cDNA or gDNA that served as material.

Trimming removed 7 bases from V and 8 bases from J, with 17 bases in between. This CDR3 has 13 amino acids. Some clones are missing from TCRdb's copy, which holds only in-frame ones; the method was immunoSEQ multiplex PCR. Found here are 150,000 or so clones, under 85% of them singletons; the top ten hold approximately 0.6%. The chain is built from TRBV12-3 or TRBV12-4 and TRBJ1-2, with D possibly matching TRBD1 (6 bases). The source of this sequence is a man in his fifties or sixties with COVID-19, enrolled during active disease. Material for sequencing was peripheral blood. Here the CDR3 reads CASTTSGTYGYTF. CDR3 DNA: TGTGCCAGCACCACTTCCGGGACATACGGCTACACCTTC.